This TCR beta chain originates from a study of blood T cell repertoires in COVID-19. CDR1 and CDR2 from the germline V gene are LNHDA and SQIVND (reference sequence). Trimming took 9 bases from V and 2 from J; bases not matched to a gene: 5. The CDR3 extends over 15 amino acids. Using immunoSEQ multiplex PCR, the repertoire was profiled, and TCRdb retains in-frame clones only, with some absent. The table includes 50,000 to 65,000 clones, approximately 85% detected once. Material for sequencing was peripheral blood. This sequence joins TRBV19 and TRBJ2-3, with 13 bases matching TRBD2. The sequence was obtained from a human donor in a cohort sampled during active COVID-19. The CDR3 loop is CASQGLAGVTDTQYF. The CDR3 region has the DNA TGTGCCAGCCAAGGACTAGCGGGAGTCACAGATACGCAGTATTTT.